These T cell receptor beta chains were read from a single sample in a study of identical twins. TCRdb analysed the 5' RACE reads with MiXCR anew, one entry per CDR3 protein. The sample consists of about 890,000 distinct CDR3 sequences, more than 9% of them appearing once. These data were also filed under a second study, of yellow fever vaccine responses in identical twins.

The sequenced sample was PBMCs. The receptors derive from a young woman in good health. CDR3s include the opening cysteine and the closing phenylalanine or tryptophan. A D gene is named only where the DNA matches it firmly. The listing skips clone size in some rows; elsewhere it reads once, few, many or a size class.

J,length,size,D,V,DNA,CDR3
TRBJ2-5,15,many,TRBD2,TRBV29-1,TGCAGCGTCGGGACTAGCGGGAGGGTCCAAGAGACCCAGTACTTC,CSVGTSGRVQETQYF
TRBJ2-2,15,few,-,TRBV5-1,TGCGCCAGCAGCTTGAAGGTCCAGGGCACCGGGGAGCTGTTTTTT,CASSLKVQGTGELFF
TRBJ2-5,14,many,TRBD1,TRBV19,TGTGCCAGTAGTACCCGACAGGGGGGAGAGACCCAGTACTTC,CASSTRQGGETQYF
TRBJ2-3,16,few,-,TRBV4-1,TGCGCCAGCAGCCAAGTCCCTGGCGGAAGCACAGATACGCAGTATTTT,CASSQVPGGSTDTQYF
TRBJ2-1,13,-,TRBD2,TRBV10-2,TGCGCCAGCGCCGGACTAGACTACAATGAGCAGTTCTTC,CASAGLDYNEQFF
TRBJ2-5,16,-,TRBD1,TRBV20-1,TGCAGTGCTAGAGATAGGGACAGGATAACCCAAGAGACCCAGTACTTC,CSARDRDRITQETQYF
TRBJ1-2,13,few,-,TRBV7-2,TGTGCCAGCAGCTTAGGGGGGGCCGTGGGCTACACCTTC,CASSLGGAVGYTF
TRBJ1-4,15,-,-,TRBV25-1,TGTGCCAGCAGTGAGACACTTGGGGGTGGTGAAAAACTGTTTTTT,CASSETLGGGEKLFF
TRBJ1-1,15,many,-,TRBV4-1,TGCGCCAGCAGCCAAGATGGGGCGGGGAACACTGAAGCTTTCTTT,CASSQDGAGNTEAFF
TRBJ2-1,15,few,TRBD2,TRBV3-1,TGTGCCAGCAGCCAAATTAGCGGGGGGGAAAATGAGCAGTTCTTC,CASSQISGGENEQFF
TRBJ2-1,13,-,TRBD1,TRBV7-2,TGTGCCAGCAGCTCAGACAGGGGATATGAGCAGTTCTTC,CASSSDRGYEQFF
TRBJ2-1,12,many,-,TRBV20-1,TGCAGTGCCAGGCCTGTTCCCAATGAGCAGTTCTTC,CSARPVPNEQFF
TRBJ2-2,15,few,-,TRBV7-9,TGTGCCAGCAGCTTAGCTACCGCGAACACCGGGGAGCTGTTTTTT,CASSLATANTGELFF
TRBJ2-1,14,-,TRBD2,TRBV12-3/TRBV12-4,TGTGCCAGCAGTCCGAGATCAGCGGGGGGTGAGCAGTTCTTC,CASSPRSAGGEQFF
TRBJ2-1,14,-,TRBD1,TRBV6-1,TGTGCCAGTCAAGGACAGGGGGTAGGGAATGAGCAGTTCTTC,CASQGQGVGNEQFF
TRBJ2-1,16,few,-,TRBV20-1,TGCAGTGCTAGAGATATGCTCGCGGGCTCCTACAATGAGCAGTTCTTC,CSARDMLAGSYNEQFF
TRBJ1-2,13,-,TRBD1,TRBV20-1,TGCAGTGCTAGAGAGGCAGGGGGCTATGGCTACACCTTC,CSAREAGGYGYTF
TRBJ1-1,10,-,TRBD1,TRBV19,TGTGCCAGTAGGGGACAGGAAGCTTTCTTT,CASRGQEAFF
TRBJ1-4,14,many,-,TRBV2,TGTGCCAGCAGTGAAGTAGCAGGGAATGAAAAACTGTTTTTT,CASSEVAGNEKLFF
TRBJ1-5,14,-,-,TRBV20-1,TGCAGTGCTAGCGAGAGGGTTGCTCATCAGCCCCAGCATTTT,CSASERVAHQPQHF
TRBJ2-1,14,-,-,TRBV24-1,TGTGCCACCAGTGCGGGACAAGCCTACAATGAGCAGTTCTTC,CATSAGQAYNEQFF
TRBJ2-1,13,-,TRBD2,TRBV20-1,TGCAGTGCTAGAGTAACTAGCGCCAATGAGCAGTTCTTC,CSARVTSANEQFF